A single sample gave rise to the 31 T cell receptor beta chains below, sequenced in a study of blood T cell repertoires in COVID-19. Profiled with immunoSEQ multiplex PCR; TCRdb holds only in-frame clones, not every one. This sample has about 69,000 clones, with just under 80% found just once. Sequenced: peripheral blood. Receptors were obtained from a human donor in a cohort sampled during active COVID-19.

The rearrangement links TRBV19 to TRBJ1-2, with 7 bases matching TRBD1. CDR1 is LNHDA and CDR2 is SQIVND in the germline V gene (reference sequence). V dropped 3 bases and J dropped 2; count of bases not matched to a gene: 9. CDR3 size: 16 residues. This chain's CDR3 is CASSMYGTAKNYGYTF. CDR3 nucleotides: TGTGCCAGTAGTATGTATGGGACAGCTAAGAACTATGGCTACACCTTC.

The rearrangement uses TRBV10-3 and TRBJ1-5; D may be TRBD1 (6 bases). The germline gives CDR1 ENHRY, CDR2 SYGVKD. V was shortened by 3 bases and J by 6 bases, with 12 bases between the two germline ends. The CDR3 sequence is 14 residues long. CDR3 bases: TGTGCCATCAGTGAATCCCAGGGGACTCAGCCCCAGCATTTT. Protein product: CAISESQGTQPQHF.

By sample fraction, this clone is medium-sized. The chain employs TRBV27 and TRBJ1-5, with 9 bases fitting TRBD1. V lost 7 bases to trimming and J lost 3 bases; unmatched junction nucleotides: 4. This CDR3 has 14 amino acids. From germline, CDR1 is MNHEY and CDR2 SMNVEV (reference sequence). This CDR3 reads CASNPQGANQPQHF. CDR3 DNA: TGTGCCAGCAATCCACAGGGGGCCAATCAGCCCCAGCATTTT.

In this sample, this clone turned up once. This rearrangement joins TRBV6-5 to TRBJ1-1; D is ambiguous. This CDR3 has 14 residues. V was clipped by 6 bases and J by 0 bases, with 11 bases between them. The germline V gene encodes CDR1 MNHEY and CDR2 SVGAGI. The CDR3 DNA follows: TGTGCCAGCAGCCCCGCGGGTGTGAACACTGAAGCTTTCTTT. Translation gives CASSPAGVNTEAFF.

The V gene is TRBV5-1, the J gene TRBJ2-1; D is perhaps TRBD2 (6 bases). The germline V gene has CDR1 SGHRS and CDR2 YFSETQ. V lost 5 bases to trimming and J lost 2 bases, with 11 bases between them. There are 14 residues in the CDR3. CDR3 region: CASSAGRAYNEQFF. CDR3 nucleotides: TGCGCCAGCAGTGCGGGGAGAGCCTACAATGAGCAGTTCTTC.

The chain links TRBV18 to TRBJ2-7; possible D gene TRBD2, 6 bases. Per germline, CDR1 KGHSH and CDR2 LQKENI. Deletions cut 0 bases from V and 4 bases from J, with 13 bases between. This CDR3 has 15 residues. The CDR3 DNA is TGTGCCAGCTCACCACCGAGGGACTCTACGTACGAGCAGTACTTC. Its translation is CASSPPRDSTYEQYF.

This clone appeared once. DNA of the CDR3: TGTGCCAGCAGCCAAGAGGGAGGGGAATACACTGAAGCTTTCTTT. Translating gives CASSQEGGEYTEAFF. V and J are TRBV4-2 and TRBJ1-1, with D possibly TRBD1 on 5 matching bases. This CDR3 spans 15 amino acids. Germline V CDR1 and CDR2: LGHNA, YNFKEQ. The ends were cut back, 0 bases at V and 3 bases at J, with 11 bases in the middle.

The chain has TRBV5-1 and TRBJ1-6; 7 positions agree with TRBD1. The trim removed 3 bases at V and 4 bases at J, leaving 4 bases unmatched. The germline CDR1 and CDR2 sequences are SGHRS and YFSETQ. The CDR3 loop spans 15 amino acids. CDR3 sequence (DNA): TGCGCCAGCAGCTCCCGGGACAGTTATAATTCACCCCTCCACTTT. Translated: CASSSRDSYNSPLHF.

The rearrangement links TRBV5-1 to TRBJ1-1; no definite D call. Trimming removed 4 bases from V and 0 bases from J, with 7 bases in between. This CDR3 has 13 amino acids. Germline V gives CDR1 SGHRS, CDR2 YFSETQ. CDR3 nucleotides: TGCGCCAGCAGCCCGAACATGAACACTGAAGCTTTCTTT. Amino acid sequence: CASSPNMNTEAFF.

This clone was counted once. The gene calls are TRBV6-2 or TRBV6-3 and TRBJ2-6, with 12 bases aligning to TRBD1. This CDR3 has 18 residues. The V segment lost 0 bases and the J segment 5 bases; nucleotides outside the gene matches: 5. The germline V gene has CDR1 MNHEY and CDR2 SVGEGT. CDR3 in amino acids: CASSYSAGQGARANVLTF. Here the CDR3 DNA reads TGTGCCAGCAGTTACTCGGCGGGACAGGGGGCTAGGGCCAACGTCCTGACTTTC.

The chain is built from TRBV24-1 and TRBJ2-5, with TRBD2 matching 13 bases. Germline V gene sequence: CDR1 KGHDR, CDR2 SFDVKD. V lost 5 bases to trimming and J lost 2 bases; unmatched junction nucleotides: 7. This CDR3 spans 17 amino acids. The DNA for the CDR3 is TGTGCCACCAGTGGTTTCACTAGCGGGGGGGATCAAGAGACCCAGTACTTC. Translated, it gives CATSGFTSGGDQETQYF.

This clone was seen only a few times. The genes are TRBV24-1 and TRBJ2-2; D not certain. The CDR3 spans 14 residues. The ends were cut back, 6 bases at V and 0 bases at J, with 7 bases in the middle. Per the germline V gene, CDR1 is KGHDR and CDR2 is SFDVKD. The CDR3, as DNA: TGTGCCACCAGTTCGCGGTCGAACACCGGGGAGCTGTTTTTT. It codes for CATSSRSNTGELFF.

This clone was seen only a few times. In DNA, the CDR3 is TGTGCCAGCAGTTTATGCTGGGACAGGGGATCCCCAAACACCATATATTTT. This encodes CASSLCWDRGSPNTIYF. V and J are TRBV28 and TRBJ1-3; 10 positions agree with TRBD1. Germline V gives CDR1 MDHEN, CDR2 SYDVKM. V gave up 0 bases and J gave up 6 bases; unmatched junction bases: 8. This CDR3 is built from 17 residues.

V usage is TRBV5-4 and J usage is TRBJ2-1, with 13 bases aligning to TRBD2. The trim removed 0 bases at V and 5 bases at J, leaving 2 bases unmatched. This CDR3 has 16 amino acids. The germline V gene encodes CDR1 SGHNT and CDR2 YYREEE (reference sequence). CDR3 bases: TGTGCCAGCAGCTTGGGAGGACTAGCGGGAGACAATGAGCAGTTCTTC. As protein: CASSLGGLAGDNEQFF. Using reference TRBV5-4 and TRBJ2-1 for the parts outside the CDR3, the full variable domain is ETGVTQSPTHLIKTRGQQVTLRCSSQSGHNTVSWYQQALGQGPQFIFQYYREEENGRGNFPPRFSGLQFPNYSSELNVNALELDDSALYLCASSLGGLAGDNEQFFGPGTRLTVL.

The chain joins TRBV5-1 to TRBJ2-1; 9 bases are shared with TRBD2. The V gene end was trimmed by 1 base and the J gene end by 8 bases; junction bases not matched to a gene: 7. Germline CDR1 reads SGHRS; CDR2 reads YFSETQ. The length of the CDR3 is 15 residues. CDR3 amino acids: CASSLLAGAVYEQFF. CDR3 in DNA: TGCGCCAGCAGCTTGTTAGCGGGAGCGGTCTATGAGCAGTTCTTC.

The gene calls are TRBV4-1 and TRBJ2-2, with 7 bases identical to TRBD2. Germline values: CDR1 MGHRA, CDR2 YSYEKL. The ends lost 1 base at V and 1 base at J; junction bases unmatched: 3. This CDR3 is 16 amino acids long. Here the CDR3 DNA reads TGCGCCAGCAGCCAAGGTCCGGGAGGGAACACCGGGGAGCTGTTTTTT. Amino acid sequence: CASSQGPGGNTGELFF.

J is TRBJ2-3 and V is TRBV28, with 10 bases lining up with TRBD1. J was trimmed by 6 bases and V by 6 bases; bases with no gene match: 12. The V gene's germline CDR1 is MDHEN and CDR2 SYDVKM. CDR3 length equals 16 residues. The CDR3 is CASRVNDRGRFDTQYF. The DNA of the CDR3 is TGTGCCAGCAGGGTGAACGACAGGGGGCGGTTCGATACGCAGTATTTT.

In its sample, this clone was seen a few times. This chain connects TRBV30 to TRBJ1-2; D might be TRBD1 (6 bases). This CDR3 is built from 12 residues. Trimming took 7 bases from V and 2 from J, leaving 11 bases between them. CDR1 and CDR2 (germline): GTSNPN, SVGIG (reference sequence). CDR3 coding DNA: TGTGCCTTAGGTACAGGGAACTATGGCTACACCTTC. The encoded protein is CALGTGNYGYTF.

J is TRBJ2-5 and V is TRBV10-3; the D gene is possibly TRBD1 (7 bases). The CDR3 extends over 15 amino acids. Germline V gene sequence: CDR1 ENHRY, CDR2 SYGVKD. Deletions cut 7 bases from V and 0 bases from J, with 15 bases between. The CDR3 DNA follows: TGTGCCATCAAGGAGGGGGCACGGTACCAAGAGACCCAGTACTTC. This encodes CAIKEGARYQETQYF.

The rearrangement uses TRBV27 and TRBJ2-3; 7 positions match TRBD2. Trimming removed 7 bases from V and 5 bases from J; junction bases left unmatched: 3. Germline V gene lookup returns CDR1 MNHEY and CDR2 SMNVEV (reference sequence). The CDR3 covers 12 residues. The CDR3 bases are TGTGCCAGCACACCGGGGGGAGATACGCAGTATTTT. Translated: CASTPGGDTQYF.

V and J are TRBV28 and TRBJ2-5; 8 nucleotides match TRBD1. The length of the CDR3 is 16 residues. Looked up from germline, CDR1 is MDHEN and CDR2 is SYDVKM. V was pared by 6 bases and J by 0 bases, with 9 bases of the junction left unmatched. CDR3 in amino acids: CASRGPGQAYQETQYF. The CDR3 DNA is TGTGCCAGCAGGGGACCGGGACAGGCATACCAAGAGACCCAGTACTTC.

The chain carries TRBV3-1 (or the pseudogene TRBV3-2) and TRBJ2-7; D not resolved. The CDR3 sequence is 16 residues long. The ends were cut back, 1 base at V and 2 bases at J, with 15 bases in the middle. CDR1 and CDR2 from the germline V gene are LGHDT and YNNKEL (reference sequence). The CDR3 sequence is CASSQGISPGTYEQYF. CDR3 DNA sequence: TGTGCCAGCAGCCAAGGAATTAGTCCAGGTACCTACGAGCAGTACTTC.

The genes are TRBV11-3 and TRBJ2-5; D may be TRBD2 (6 bases). From germline, CDR1 is SGHNT and CDR2 YENEEA. Trimming took 5 bases from V and 1 from J, leaving 14 bases between them. The CDR3 sequence is 15 residues long. This CDR3 reads CASSVGDSPQETQYF. The DNA for the CDR3 is TGTGCCAGCAGCGTCGGGGACTCTCCCCAAGAGACCCAGTACTTC.

The chain recombines TRBV30 with TRBJ1-4; no firm D call. V gave up 3 bases and J gave up 7 bases, with 15 bases separating them. The CDR3 sequence is 14 residues long. The germline gives CDR1 GTSNPN, CDR2 SVGIG (reference sequence). CDR3 DNA: TGTGCCTGGAGACCCAACTACTTTTCTGAAAAACTGTTTTTT. It codes for CAWRPNYFSEKLFF.

The rearrangement joins TRBV5-1 to TRBJ2-2; perhaps TRBD1 as D (5 bases). The CDR3 spans 15 residues. Per the germline V gene, CDR1 is SGHRS and CDR2 is YFSETQ. The V gene lost 3 bases and the J gene lost 5 bases, with 14 bases spanning the gap. The CDR3 region is CASSSQSGITGELFF. The CDR3, as DNA: TGCGCCAGCAGCTCCCAATCAGGGATTACCGGGGAGCTGTTTTTT.

The CDR3 sequence is CASSFGLDEQYF. In nucleotides, the CDR3 is TGTGCCAGCAGCTTCGGTCTCGACGAGCAGTACTTC. This chain uses TRBV5-4 with TRBJ2-7, with unresolved D. The CDR3 is 12 amino acids. V was shortened by 2 bases and J by 5 bases, with 8 bases between the two germline ends. Germline V gives CDR1 SGHNT, CDR2 YYREEE (reference sequence). The full variable domain, with the rest looked up from reference TRBV5-4 and TRBJ2-7, is ETGVTQSPTHLIKTRGQQVTLRCSSQSGHNTVSWYQQALGQGPQFIFQYYREEENGRGNFPPRFSGLQFPNYSSELNVNALELDDSALYLCASSFGLDEQYFGPGTRLTVT.

In its sample, this clone was seen a few times. This chain connects TRBV5-6 to TRBJ2-7, with 8 bases lining up with TRBD1. V shed 4 bases and J 6 bases; nucleotides not matched to a gene: 9. CDR1 and CDR2 from the germline V gene are SGHDT and YYEEEE. This CDR3 spans 14 amino acids. The CDR3 bases are TGTGCCAGCAGCCGCCTGACAGGGGAGACCGAGCAGTACTTC. Its protein product is CASSRLTGETEQYF.

This chain links TRBV27 with TRBJ2-3, with TRBD2 identical over 9 bases. The V segment lost 3 bases and the J segment 1 base; nucleotides outside the gene matches: 5. The V gene's germline CDR1 is MNHEY and CDR2 SMNVEV (reference sequence). The CDR3 length is 16 residues. In DNA form, the CDR3 reads TGTGCCAGCAGTTTCATAGCGGGGGCAGGCACAGATACGCAGTATTTT. Translated, it gives CASSFIAGAGTDTQYF.

The rearrangement links TRBV19 to TRBJ2-7; a weak D match, TRBD1 (6 bases). Looked up from germline, CDR1 is LNHDA and CDR2 is SQIVND (reference sequence). Deletions cut 5 bases from V and 2 bases from J, with 13 bases between. This CDR3 is 14 amino acids long. CDR3 coding DNA: TGTGCCAGTAGTTCGACAGGTAGGACCTACGAGCAGTACTTC. Its protein is CASSSTGRTYEQYF.

V gene TRBV30 combines with J gene TRBJ2-7; possible D gene TRBD1, 6 bases. CDR1 is GTSNPN and CDR2 is SVGIG in the germline V gene (reference sequence). The CDR3 totals 12 residues. V was pared by 5 bases and J by 2 bases, with 10 bases between. CDR3 residues: CAWEQGPYEQYF. The CDR3 nucleotides are TGTGCCTGGGAACAGGGTCCCTACGAGCAGTACTTC.

This chain connects TRBV3-1 (or the pseudogene TRBV3-2) to TRBJ2-7; 12 bases line up with TRBD2. CDR1 LGHDT and CDR2 YNNKEL come from the germline V gene (reference sequence). The J segment lost 3 bases and the V segment lost 1 base, leaving 1 base of the junction unmatched. The CDR3 has 15 amino acids. The DNA for the CDR3 is TGTGCCAGCAGCCAAGGGACTAGCGGGATCTACGAGCAGTACTTC. The encoded protein is CASSQGTSGIYEQYF.